This T cell receptor beta chain appears in the sequencing data of a study of T cells in Graves' hyperthyroidism and ophthalmopathy. Study outcomes and limitations: By a 13 V-J model, ophthalmopathy was set apart from stable hyperthyroidism.

With 4 bases clipped from V and 3 bases from J, the junction kept 7 bases outside the gene matches. The CDR3 has 15 residues. CDR1 and CDR2 from the germline V gene are SGHNT and YYREEE (reference sequence). As regards this clonotype: No antigen is known for it.

RNA transcripts were the template for amplifying TCR beta CDR3 regions. TCR CDR3 underwent first-round RT-PCR with the HTBI primer set. From the multiplex PCR reads, TCRdb called clonotypes with MiXCR, one entry per CDR3 protein. The sample consists of more than 500,000 distinct CDR3 sequences, about 14% of them appearing once. The sample was blood. The chain employs TRBV5-4 and TRBJ2-3, with 8 bases matching TRBD1. The TCR originated in a woman aged 40 to 50 with Graves' hyperthyroidism. The CDR3 bases are TGTGCCAGCAGCCTCGACAGGGGATGGACAGATACGCAGTATTTT. Amino acid sequence: CASSLDRGWTDTQYF.